These 12 T cell receptor beta chains originate from one sample sequenced in a study of CD8+CD57+ T cells in acquired aplastic anemia. Researchers used genomic DNA as the template to profile TCR beta VDJ and CDR3. TCRdb reanalysed the reads using MiXCR and keeps one entry per CDR3 protein. Seen here are under 250,000 distinct CDR3 sequences, around 45% observed once, and the top ten hold over 7.5%. Patients chosen for sequencing had CD8+CD57+ cells that had expanded, as shown by flow cytometry. The sequencing sample was made of sorted CD4+, CD8+, or CD8+CD57+ T cells (not recorded which) from PBMCs. These receptors were obtained from a human donor with aplastic anemia.

The CDR3: CASSILTSGGREQFF. CDR3 in DNA: TGTGCCAGCAGTATCCTTACTAGCGGGGGCCGAGAGCAGTTCTTC. The chain recombines TRBV7-9 with TRBJ2-1; 11 nucleotides line up with TRBD2. Germline loops: CDR1 SEHNR, CDR2 FQNEAQ (reference sequence). This CDR3 is 15 amino acids long. With 6 bases clipped from V and 10 bases from J, the junction kept 11 bases outside the gene matches.

This clonotype was seen a single time. The chain carries TRBV29-1 and TRBJ2-1; TRBD1 might be the D (9 bases). This CDR3 is built from 14 residues. V dropped 7 bases and J dropped 8 bases, with 21 bases sitting between them. The germline V gene encodes CDR1 SQVTM and CDR2 ANQGSEA. The DNA for the CDR3 is TGCAGCGCGGGGGGGACAGGGTCTGGAGATGAGCAGTTCTTC. It is translated as CSAGGTGSGDEQFF.

The chain links TRBV6-2 or TRBV6-3 to TRBJ2-7, with TRBD2 matching over 8 bases. The CDR3 consists of 16 residues. Germline V gives CDR1 MNHEY, CDR2 SVGEGT. V lost 8 bases and J lost 4; bases outside the gene matches: 16. CDR3: CASGDFLAREEYEQYF. The CDR3 bases are TGTGCCAGCGGTGACTTTTTAGCGCGGGAGGAGTACGAGCAGTACTTC.

This clonotype was seen many times. The chain has TRBV7-2 and TRBJ1-1; D may be TRBD1 (5 bases). The ends were cut back, 5 bases at V and 5 bases at J, with 15 bases in the middle. Germline CDR1 SGHTA, CDR2 FQGNSA. The CDR3 consists of 14 residues. The CDR3 region is CASSDQGLRTEAFF. CDR3 DNA sequence: TGTGCCAGCAGCGACCAGGGCCTCCGGACTGAAGCTTTCTTT.

The genes are TRBV19 and TRBJ2-1; 7 bases are shared with TRBD2. The junction had 21 bases not matched to a gene; V was cut back by 3 bases and J by 16 bases. The CDR3 is made up of 16 amino acids. Germline CDR1 and CDR2: LNHDA and SQIVND (reference sequence). CDR3 DNA sequence: TGTGCCAGTAGTATGCTTCGCGGGAGATTAGACAATGGGCAATTCTTC. As protein: CASSMLRGRLDNGQFF. The complete variable domain, with remaining parts taken from reference TRBV19 and TRBJ2-1, reads DGGITQSPKYLFRKEGQNVTLSCEQNLNHDAMYWYRQDPGQGLRLIYYSQIVNDFQKGDIAEGYSVSREKKESFPLTVTSAQKNPTAFYLCASSMLRGRLDNGQFFGPGTRLTVL.

The genes are TRBV12-3 or TRBV12-4 and TRBJ1-2; TRBD1 might be the D (6 bases). The CDR3 is 14 residues long. V was shortened by 5 bases and J by 6 bases, with 16 bases between the two germline ends. The CDR3: CASSPEGHHNGYTF. The CDR3 DNA is TGTGCCAGCAGTCCCGAGGGACACCACAATGGCTACACCTTC.

Only one count was recorded for this clonotype. The CDR3 nucleotides read TGTGCCACCAGTGATGGGTCTGAGGGACAAGAGACCCAGTACTTC. This codes for CATSDGSEGQETQYF. V is TRBV24-1 and J is TRBJ2-5, with D possibly being TRBD2 (5 bases). The germline V gene has CDR1 KGHDR and CDR2 SFDVKD. The CDR3 extends over 15 amino acids. Trimming removed 3 bases from V and 2 bases from J, with 12 bases in between.

This clonotype has at least ten counts. The chain is built from TRBV10-1 and TRBJ1-5, with D perhaps TRBD1 (6 bases). CDR3 length equals 13 residues. The germline V gene has CDR1 WNHNN and CDR2 SYGVQD (reference sequence). V was trimmed by 9 bases and J by 0 bases, leaving 9 bases between them. CDR3 in amino acids: CARLGGSNQPQHF. The CDR3, as DNA: TGCGCCAGATTAGGGGGTAGCAATCAGCCCCAGCATTTT.

Comments on this clonotype: One base away lies a much larger clone, so this may be a sequencing read error. The rearrangement joins TRBV30 to TRBJ2-7, with 7 bases fitting TRBD1. The CDR3 runs 12 residues. CDR1 and CDR2 from the germline V gene are GTSNPN and SVGIG (reference sequence). V shed 5 bases and J 0 bases; nucleotides not matched to a gene: 1. This CDR3 is CAWGDSSYEQYF. For the CDR3, the DNA is TGTGCCTGGGGGGACAGCTCCTACGAGCAGTACTTC.

This sequence joins TRBV20-1 and TRBJ2-6, with D perhaps TRBD1 (5 bases). This CDR3 comprises 16 residues. Germline V gene lookup returns CDR1 DFQATT and CDR2 SNEGSKA (reference sequence). V gave up 0 bases and J gave up 0 bases, with 9 bases separating them. CDR3 protein: CSARDRAISGANVLTF. In DNA, the CDR3 is TGCAGTGCTAGAGACAGGGCTATCTCTGGGGCCAACGTCCTGACTTTC.

This clonotype was seen at least ten times. The chain carries TRBV15 and TRBJ1-1, with 8 bases identical to TRBD1. The CDR3 runs to 18 residues. V trimming: 1 base; J trimming: 1 base; junction bases outside the gene matches: 11. Per the germline V gene, CDR1 is LNHNV and CDR2 is YYDKDF (reference sequence). The CDR3: CATSRARPRGLWNTEAFF. DNA of the CDR3: TGTGCCACCAGCAGAGCTCGTCCCAGGGGGCTGTGGAACACTGAAGCTTTCTTT.

This clonotype appeared many times. The gene calls are TRBV7-9 and TRBJ1-2; tentative D call: TRBD1 (6 bases). Trimming pared 4 bases from V and 4 bases from J, leaving 22 bases between. This CDR3 region has 17 residues. Germline lookup yields CDR1 SEHNR and CDR2 FQNEAQ (reference sequence). CDR3: CASSSPVGGLAAYGYTF. CDR3 nucleotides: TGTGCCAGCAGCTCCCCTGTGGGGGGGCTGGCCGCCTATGGCTACACCTTC.